These T cell receptor beta chains were read from a single sample in a study of shared clonotypes between healthy human individuals. Produced via immunoSEQ multiplex PCR; TCRdb's table is partial and in-frame only. This table holds some 2,100,000 clones, approximately 94% found once. Sequencing was done on a sample of naive CD8+ T cells from PBMCs. The source of these receptors is a man between 18 and 35 years old in good health. Some clones in this sample may be carry-over from other donors' samples. Each CDR3 is given with its conserved first and last residue. Clone size is shown for a subset of rows, as once, few, many or a class of expanded clone.

clone size: NA; J gene: TRBJ2-7; V gene: TRBV5-1; CDR3 protein: CASSYGTGGYEQYF
clone size: NA; J gene: TRBJ2-1; V gene: TRBV15; CDR3 protein: CATSTRTHNEQFF
clone size: NA; J gene: TRBJ1-3; V gene: TRBV7-6; CDR3 protein: CASSLRQGAAGNTIYF
clone size: few; J gene: TRBJ1-1; V gene: TRBV10-3; CDR3 protein: CAISEWTGNTEAFF
clone size: NA; J gene: TRBJ2-5; V gene: TRBV7-3; CDR3 protein: CASSLQGPQETQYF
clone size: once; J gene: TRBJ1-1; V gene: TRBV27; CDR3 protein: CASSPRQGGTEAFF
clone size: NA; J gene: TRBJ2-7; V gene: TRBV4-2; CDR3 protein: CASSQATGTPAYEQYF
clone size: NA; J gene: TRBJ2-3; V gene: TRBV14; CDR3 protein: CASSQAGVRTDTQYF
clone size: NA; J gene: TRBJ2-5; V gene: TRBV4-1; CDR3 protein: CASSQTTGQPETQYF
clone size: NA; J gene: TRBJ2-7; V gene: TRBV27; CDR3 protein: CASRPQGSGYEQYF
clone size: NA; J gene: TRBJ2-7; V gene: TRBV15; CDR3 protein: CATSRDRYTYEQYF
clone size: NA; J gene: TRBJ2-2; V gene: TRBV19; CDR3 protein: CASREGDGELFF
clone size: NA; J gene: TRBJ2-3; V gene: TRBV25-1; CDR3 protein: CASSEWYQWGRADTQYF
clone size: NA; J gene: TRBJ1-1; V gene: TRBV27; CDR3 protein: CASSLGAGAGGNTEAFF
clone size: once; J gene: TRBJ1-6; V gene: TRBV7-9; CDR3 protein: CALGESSYNSPLHF
clone size: NA; J gene: TRBJ2-3; V gene: TRBV15; CDR3 protein: CATRPGRSTDTQYF
clone size: NA; J gene: TRBJ1-3; V gene: TRBV11-2; CDR3 protein: CASSLVPVGDTIYF
clone size: NA; J gene: TRBJ1-4; V gene: TRBV15; CDR3 protein: CATSQLGQINEKLFF
clone size: NA; J gene: TRBJ2-1; V gene: TRBV25-1; CDR3 protein: CASSATGSYNEQFF
clone size: few; J gene: TRBJ1-2; V gene: TRBV7-9; CDR3 protein: CASSVLDGNYGYTF
clone size: NA; J gene: TRBJ1-2; V gene: TRBV5-1; CDR3 protein: CASSLDDLGQSGYTF
clone size: NA; J gene: TRBJ2-1; V gene: TRBV19; CDR3 protein: CASSIFGTTNNEQFF
clone size: NA; J gene: TRBJ1-1; V gene: TRBV5-6; CDR3 protein: CASSSRQNKWAEAFF
clone size: NA; J gene: TRBJ1-2; V gene: TRBV6-5; CDR3 protein: CASTQELQGIDGYTF
clone size: NA; J gene: TRBJ2-3; V gene: TRBV27; CDR3 protein: CASMTGGATDTQYF
clone size: NA; J gene: TRBJ1-5; V gene: TRBV27; CDR3 protein: CASRSGLGSNQPQHF
clone size: NA; J gene: TRBJ1-2; V gene: TRBV28; CDR3 protein: CASSLLDNYYGYTF
clone size: NA; J gene: TRBJ1-2; V gene: TRBV10-2; CDR3 protein: CASSEKSSYGYTF
clone size: NA; J gene: TRBJ1-2; V gene: TRBV27; CDR3 protein: CASSLSLVGQLYGYTF
clone size: NA; J gene: TRBJ2-7; V gene: TRBV18; CDR3 protein: CASSPGPKYEQYF
clone size: NA; J gene: TRBJ2-7; V gene: TRBV5-1; CDR3 protein: CASAPDGSIYEQYF
clone size: NA; J gene: TRBJ2-7; V gene: TRBV7-9; CDR3 protein: CASSFSGSSYEQYF
clone size: NA; J gene: TRBJ1-4; V gene: TRBV7-9; CDR3 protein: CASSTRQERGEKLFF
clone size: NA; J gene: TRBJ2-2; V gene: TRBV28; CDR3 protein: CASTGSGELFF
clone size: NA; J gene: TRBJ1-1; V gene: TRBV9; CDR3 protein: CASSAGRTGPNTEAFF
clone size: once; J gene: TRBJ2-2; V gene: TRBV7-8; CDR3 protein: CASSLRGNTGELFF
clone size: NA; J gene: TRBJ2-1; V gene: TRBV7-2; CDR3 protein: CASSSLSGYNEQFF
clone size: NA; J gene: TRBJ2-7; V gene: TRBV10-3; CDR3 protein: CAISEGGFTYEQYF
clone size: NA; J gene: TRBJ1-2; V gene: TRBV4-3; CDR3 protein: CASSQDLAGYTF
clone size: NA; J gene: TRBJ1-2; V gene: TRBV4-3; CDR3 protein: CASSQETGDGYTF
clone size: few; J gene: TRBJ1-2; V gene: TRBV7-9; CDR3 protein: CASSLVLKVYTF
clone size: NA; J gene: TRBJ2-3; V gene: TRBV9; CDR3 protein: CASSPPFGQGITDTQYF
clone size: NA; J gene: TRBJ2-7; V gene: TRBV5-5; CDR3 protein: CASSPTGISYEQYF
clone size: NA; J gene: TRBJ2-1; V gene: TRBV15; CDR3 protein: CATSRDPILAGLSNEQFF
clone size: many; J gene: TRBJ2-7; V gene: TRBV9; CDR3 protein: CASSVADRQGGSYEQYF
clone size: NA; J gene: TRBJ1-5; V gene: TRBV28; CDR3 protein: CASSGYQPQHF
clone size: NA; J gene: TRBJ2-1; V gene: TRBV2; CDR3 protein: CASRYPLAYEQFF
clone size: NA; J gene: TRBJ2-3; V gene: TRBV7-9; CDR3 protein: CASSPLRQGATDTQYF
clone size: NA; J gene: TRBJ2-1; V gene: TRBV2; CDR3 protein: CASSGPRAGATILISYNEQFF
clone size: NA; J gene: TRBJ1-1; V gene: TRBV19; CDR3 protein: CASSRSPNRGPNTEAFF
clone size: NA; J gene: TRBJ2-1; V gene: TRBV7-3; CDR3 protein: CASRASGTSYNEQFF
clone size: NA; J gene: TRBJ2-5; V gene: TRBV27; CDR3 protein: CASSTWGAQETQYF
clone size: NA; J gene: TRBJ2-1; V gene: TRBV9; CDR3 protein: CASSVGHRDEQFF
clone size: NA; J gene: TRBJ2-2; V gene: TRBV7-9; CDR3 protein: CASSLVGLLPGELFF
clone size: NA; J gene: TRBJ1-1; V gene: TRBV19; CDR3 protein: CASSIRGTEAFF